These 30 T cell receptor beta chains were all obtained from the same sample, sequenced in a study of beta chain features in type 1 diabetes. Sequencing targeted expressed TCRB transcripts, as all isolated RNA had been reverse transcribed. Sequencing was performed with immunoSEQ multiplex PCR; in TCRdb, only in-frame clones are kept and a portion is missing. The table has roughly 400,000 clones, approximately 15% seen once; the top ten hold roughly 0.017%. Sequencing input: naive CD4+ T cells from blood. All receptors come from a young woman in good health.

This clone was seen only once. The chain combines TRBV28 with TRBJ2-7, with TRBD2 identical over 9 bases. Germline CDR1 is MDHEN and CDR2 is SYDVKM. The CDR3 contains 15 residues. Trimming removed 3 bases from V and 3 bases from J; junction bases left unmatched: 6. CDR3 amino acids: CASSLGASGIYEQYF. The CDR3 coding sequence is TGTGCCAGCAGTTTGGGCGCTAGCGGGATCTACGAGCAGTACTTC.

V is TRBV27 and J is TRBJ2-7; D remains unclear. Germline CDR1 and CDR2: MNHEY and SMNVEV (reference sequence). This CDR3 is built from 15 residues. V lost 2 bases, J lost 0 bases, and 11 bases lay in between. The CDR3 DNA reads TGTGCCAGCAGTTTAACGTATGGCGGCTCCTACGAGCAGTACTTC. Translating gives CASSLTYGGSYEQYF.

This clone was counted between two and nine times. The rearrangement links TRBV29-1 to TRBJ1-2; tentatively, D is TRBD1 (6 bases). Germline CDR1 SQVTM, CDR2 ANQGSEA. This CDR3 region has 15 residues. The V end was cut by 7 bases, the J end by 8 bases, with 26 bases between. The CDR3 spells CSATKGDQGRRGYTF. The CDR3 DNA sequence: TGCAGCGCTACAAAGGGCGACCAGGGGAGAAGGGGCTACACCTTC. The complete variable domain, with remaining parts taken from reference TRBV29-1 and TRBJ1-2, reads SAVISQKPSRDICQRGTSLTIQCQVDSQVTMMFWYRQQPGQSLTLIATANQGSEATYESGFVIDKFPISRPNLTFSTLTVSNMSPEDSSIYLCSATKGDQGRRGYTFGSGTRLTVV.

The rearrangement links TRBV25-1 to TRBJ1-5; D is unclear. V lost 3 bases, J lost 0 bases, and 9 bases lay in between. This CDR3 comprises 15 residues. Germline assignment: CDR1 MGHDK and CDR2 SYGVNS. Written as DNA, the CDR3 is TGTGCCAGCAGTGAGAGCAAATATAGCAATCAGCCCCAGCATTTT. It is translated as CASSESKYSNQPQHF.

The chain couples TRBV5-6 to TRBJ1-5, with 9 positions matching TRBD1. V dropped 4 bases and J dropped 9; count of bases not matched to a gene: 8. The CDR3 runs to 14 residues. Germline V gene lookup returns CDR1 SGHDT and CDR2 YYEEEE. CDR3 sequence (DNA): TGTGCCAGCAGCGGGGGACAGGGCCTAACGCCCCAGCATTTT. It codes for CASSGGQGLTPQHF. Drawing the rest from reference TRBV5-6 and TRBJ1-5, the complete variable domain is DAGVTQSPTHLIKTRGQQVTLRCSPKSGHDTVSWYQQALGQGPQFIFQYYEEEERQRGNFPDRFSGHQFPNYSSELNVNALLLGDSALYLCASSGGQGLTPQHFGDGTRLSIL.

V is TRBV5-1 and J is TRBJ2-7; a possible D gene is TRBD2 (6 bases). V lost 5 bases, J lost 1 base, and 13 bases lay in between. The CDR3 is made up of 14 amino acids. Germline loops: CDR1 SGHRS, CDR2 YFSETQ. The DNA of the CDR3 is TGCGCCAGCAGTGGAGGGCTCTCTTCCTACGAGCAGTACTTC. Translating gives CASSGGLSSYEQYF.

This clone was found a few times. The chain couples TRBV5-4 to TRBJ2-1; D is unclear. Germline assignment: CDR1 SGHNT and CDR2 YYREEE (reference sequence). CDR3 size: 16 residues. V lost 3 bases and J 10 bases, leaving 23 bases between the germline ends. The CDR3 loop reads CASSSRPVYAFGEQFF. The CDR3 DNA reads TGTGCCAGCAGCTCCCGACCTGTATACGCTTTCGGGGAGCAGTTCTTC.

The chain has TRBV5-6 and TRBJ2-2; D is perhaps TRBD1 (6 bases). The V gene lost 1 base and the J gene lost 4 bases, with 11 bases spanning the gap. The CDR3 consists of 15 residues. Per germline, CDR1 SGHDT and CDR2 YYEEEE. CDR3 in amino acids: CASSLRGMGTGELFF. The CDR3 DNA is TGTGCCAGCAGCTTGAGGGGGATGGGCACCGGGGAGCTGTTTTTT.

The chain carries TRBV7-2 and TRBJ2-3, with 7 bases aligning to TRBD2. The germline V gene encodes CDR1 SGHTA and CDR2 FQGNSA. CDR3 length: 15 amino acids. Trimming removed 5 bases from V and 6 bases from J; junction bases left unmatched: 11. The CDR3 loop is CASSQLASSTDTQYF. CDR3 bases: TGTGCCAGCAGCCAACTAGCGTCCTCCACCGATACGCAGTATTTT.

V and J are TRBV15 and TRBJ2-7, with TRBD2 matching over 7 bases. CDR3 size: 15 residues. Germline V lookup: CDR1 LNHNV, CDR2 YYDKDF (reference sequence). The ends lost 0 bases at V and 4 bases at J; junction bases unmatched: 6. The CDR3 loop is CATSRDGAGVYEQYF. CDR3 DNA: TGTGCCACCAGCAGAGATGGGGCGGGAGTTTACGAGCAGTACTTC.

The chain employs TRBV5-1 and TRBJ1-5, with D possibly TRBD1 on 5 matching bases. Trimming removed 4 bases from V and 2 bases from J, with 13 bases in between. CDR1 SGHRS and CDR2 YFSETQ come from the germline V gene. The CDR3 is 15 amino acids. CDR3 in amino acids: CASSPGDGGNQPQHF. The CDR3 DNA reads TGCGCCAGCAGCCCGGGGGACGGTGGCAATCAGCCCCAGCATTTT.

CDR3 loop: CSGGQGTQYF. The CDR3 DNA is TGCAGCGGTGGGCAAGGTACGCAGTATTTT. This rearrangement joins TRBV29-1 to TRBJ2-3, with D unclear. CDR1 is SQVTM and CDR2 is ANQGSEA in the germline V gene. Deletions cut 7 bases from V and 8 bases from J, with 10 bases between. The CDR3 has 10 amino acids.

This clone occurred a few times. The chain uses TRBV28 and TRBJ2-6; weak D call: TRBD2 (5 bases). The CDR3 is 15 amino acids. Per germline, CDR1 MDHEN and CDR2 SYDVKM. V shed 5 bases and J shed 11 bases, with 19 bases lying between them. CDR3 sequence: CASSRGGVSDDVLTF. The CDR3, as DNA: TGTGCCAGCAGTCGAGGAGGCGTCTCTGACGACGTCCTGACTTTC.

The gene calls are TRBV5-8 and TRBJ1-2; unclear D gene. This CDR3 spans 13 amino acids. V lost 2 bases to trimming and J lost 3 bases, with 8 bases between them. Germline CDR1 and CDR2: SGHTS and YDEGEE. CDR3 amino acids: CASSFQRDYGYTF. The CDR3 coding sequence is TGTGCCAGCAGCTTCCAGCGGGACTATGGCTACACCTTC.

The V gene is TRBV28, the J gene TRBJ1-5; TRBD1 aligns across 7 bases. Germline values: CDR1 MDHEN, CDR2 SYDVKM. Unmatched junction bases numbered 8, after V lost 6 bases and J lost 3 bases. The CDR3 runs to 15 residues. The CDR3 DNA reads TGTGCCAGCAGCCCCCGGGACAGACACAATCAGCCCCAGCATTTT. Its translation is CASSPRDRHNQPQHF.

The rearrangement joins TRBV27 to TRBJ1-3; D is unresolved. V lost 5 bases and J lost 3, with 8 bases in between. The CDR3 covers 13 residues. Germline V gene lookup returns CDR1 MNHEY and CDR2 SMNVEV (reference sequence). Here the CDR3 reads CASSTQLGNTIYF. In nucleotides, the CDR3 is TGTGCCAGCAGTACGCAACTTGGAAACACCATATATTTT.

Only one count was recorded for this clone. The genes are TRBV7-6 and TRBJ1-5; 9 nucleotides align to TRBD1. The CDR3 loop spans 15 amino acids. After removal of 1 base from V and 5 bases from J, the junction contained 3 bases not matched to a gene. CDR1 and CDR2 (germline): SGHVS, FNYEAQ. The CDR3 protein is CASSLGGQGYQPQHF. CDR3 nucleotides: TGTGCCAGCAGCTTAGGGGGACAGGGCTATCAGCCCCAGCATTTT.

This clone was seen a few times. The rearrangement joins TRBV6-5 to TRBJ1-2, with a tentative D call TRBD1 (5 bases). The V end was cut by 0 bases, the J end by 0 bases, with 11 bases between. CDR1 is MNHEY and CDR2 is SVGAGI in the germline V gene. This CDR3 region has 16 residues. CDR3 loop: CASSYSGAKANYGYTF. The CDR3, as DNA: TGTGCCAGCAGTTACTCTGGGGCCAAGGCTAACTATGGCTACACCTTC.

The rearrangement joins TRBV5-4 to TRBJ2-7, with D possibly being TRBD1 (5 bases). The germline gives CDR1 SGHNT, CDR2 YYREEE (reference sequence). This CDR3 spans 14 amino acids. The V end was cut by 4 bases, the J end by 3 bases, with 14 bases between. The CDR3 DNA follows: TGTGCCAGCAGCCCTAGGACGGACAACTACGAGCAGTACTTC. Translation: CASSPRTDNYEQYF.

The genes are TRBV6-5 and TRBJ2-1, with 10 bases identical to TRBD2. V shed 4 bases and J 9 bases; nucleotides not matched to a gene: 6. The CDR3 is made up of 14 amino acids. Germline loops: CDR1 MNHEY, CDR2 SVGAGI. CDR3 protein: CASSSSGSSVEQFF. The CDR3, as DNA: TGTGCCAGCAGTTCTAGCGGGAGTAGCGTTGAGCAGTTCTTC.

The gene calls are TRBV7-9 and TRBJ2-7; TRBD2 agrees at 10 bases. The V segment lost 6 bases and the J segment 3 bases; nucleotides outside the gene matches: 5. Germline V gene sequence: CDR1 SEHNR, CDR2 FQNEAQ (reference sequence). This CDR3 comprises 14 residues. CDR3 nucleotides: TGTGCCAGCAGTTCACTAGCGGGAATCTACGAGCAGTACTTC. Amino acids: CASSSLAGIYEQYF.

This CDR3 reads CASSLSRLAGVDEQFF. The CDR3 nucleotides are TGTGCCAGCAGTTTATCTCGCCTAGCGGGAGTCGATGAGCAGTTCTTC. The rearrangement links TRBV28 to TRBJ2-1; 10 bases are a match to TRBD2. With 1 base clipped from V and 8 bases from J, the junction kept 8 bases outside the gene matches. Germline V CDR1 and CDR2: MDHEN, SYDVKM. This CDR3 region has 16 residues.

The CDR3 reads CASSVGGEGSYTF. The CDR3 DNA follows: TGTGCCAGCAGCGTAGGGGGAGAGGGCAGCTACACCTTC. The chain recombines TRBV9 with TRBJ1-2; D ambiguous. Trimming pared 0 bases from V and 9 bases from J, leaving 12 bases between. The V gene's germline CDR1 is SGDLS and CDR2 YYNGEE. CDR3 size: 13 residues.

V is TRBV27 and J is TRBJ2-7; D is uncertain. The CDR3 spans 16 residues. Germline lookup yields CDR1 MNHEY and CDR2 SMNVEV (reference sequence). Between the trimmed V and J ends, which lost 4 bases and 2 bases, there was a span of 18 bases. CDR3 region: CASSSPARIHTYEQYF. The CDR3 DNA sequence: TGTGCCAGCAGTTCCCCCGCCAGGATCCACACCTACGAGCAGTACTTC.

The rearrangement joins TRBV18 to TRBJ1-5; the match to TRBD1 covers 10 bases. The CDR3 is made up of 15 amino acids. The germline CDR1 and CDR2 sequences are KGHSH and LQKENI. The V segment lost 4 bases and the J segment 3 bases; nucleotides outside the gene matches: 3. The chain's CDR3 is CASSQGTGDNQPQHF. DNA for the CDR3: TGTGCCAGCTCACAAGGGACAGGGGACAATCAGCCCCAGCATTTT.

V usage is TRBV5-4 and J usage is TRBJ2-6; TRBD2 matches at 9 bases. This CDR3 contains 18 residues. After removal of 0 bases from V and 4 bases from J, the junction contained 8 bases not matched to a gene. Looked up from germline, CDR1 is SGHNT and CDR2 is YYREEE (reference sequence). The CDR3 spells CASSLEGSGRTGANVLTF. CDR3 bases: TGTGCCAGCAGCTTGGAGGGTAGCGGGAGAACCGGGGCCAACGTCCTGACTTTC.

There are a few counts of this clone. This chain uses TRBV2 with TRBJ1-1, with D uncertain. Trimming pared 6 bases from V and 3 bases from J, leaving 11 bases between. The CDR3 is made up of 13 amino acids. Per germline, CDR1 SNHLY and CDR2 FYNNEI. DNA for the CDR3: TGTGCCAGCAGGGTAAGACGGGACACTGAAGCTTTCTTT. Protein: CASRVRRDTEAFF.

CDR3 DNA: TGCAGCGTCCTCCCGGTTAGCGGGAGTTTTAGTGAGCAGTTCTTC. Translated, it gives CSVLPVSGSFSEQFF. The rearrangement links TRBV29-1 to TRBJ2-1; 9 positions agree with TRBD2. The CDR3 sequence is 15 residues long. The germline gives CDR1 SQVTM, CDR2 ANQGSEA. V dropped 6 bases and J dropped 9; count of bases not matched to a gene: 15.

This clone was counted between two and nine times. The sample contains more than one DNA sequence encoding this CDR3. The chain carries TRBV30 and TRBJ1-1; no firm D call. The germline V and J ends were trimmed by 0 bases and 1 base, with 9 bases remaining between them. The germline V gene has CDR1 GTSNPN and CDR2 SVGIG (reference sequence). The CDR3 is made up of 14 amino acids. The CDR3 spells CAWSVRGGNTEAFF. CDR3 bases: TGTGCCTGGAGTGTACGAGGCGGGAACACTGAAGCTTTCTTT.

This clone has more than one count but fewer than ten. V usage is TRBV4-3 and J usage is TRBJ2-7; 8 bases are a match to TRBD2. Losses at the gene ends were 1 base for V and 3 bases for J; bases not matched to a gene: 5. The CDR3 totals 15 residues. The germline CDR1 and CDR2 sequences are LGHNA and YSLEER. CDR3 bases: TGCGCCAGCAGCCAAGGACTAGCGACACTCTACGAGCAGTACTTC. This sequence encodes CASSQGLATLYEQYF.